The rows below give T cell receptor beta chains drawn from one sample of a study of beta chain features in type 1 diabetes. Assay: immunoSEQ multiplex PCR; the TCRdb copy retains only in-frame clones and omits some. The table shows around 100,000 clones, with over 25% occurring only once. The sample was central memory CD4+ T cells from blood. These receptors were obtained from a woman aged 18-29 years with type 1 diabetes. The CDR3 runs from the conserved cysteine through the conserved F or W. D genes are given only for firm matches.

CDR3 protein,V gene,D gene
CASSYSTDQPQHF,TRBV6-5,NA
CAGTGFGHTEAFF,TRBV28,NA
CASSRRRGEYNEQFF,TRBV7-2,NA
CASRPGQGSYNEQFF,TRBV27,TRBD1
CAWSRGQGIYEQYF,TRBV30,TRBD1
CASTTPRGTRFRDEQFF,TRBV27,TRBD2
CASSRLDRSSGANVLTF,TRBV5-1,NA
CASSPMGQGAEKLFF,TRBV7-2,TRBD1
CASSPTDYGYTF,TRBV2,NA
CASSPGTGGNQPQHF,TRBV2,TRBD1
CASSISGGRRNEQFF,TRBV19,TRBD2
CASSLAPRTQYEQYF,TRBV5-1,NA
CASSRTHGVLGYTF,TRBV4-3,NA
CASSSYWGQDEKLFF,TRBV7-2,NA
CASSPWDSDTEAFF,TRBV4-2,TRBD1
CAISESGTSVQTQYF,TRBV10-3,TRBD2
CASSLRRGTGLQETQYF,TRBV7-8,TRBD1
CAIGSGQETQYF,TRBV28,NA
CASSLWQGAVGYGYTF,TRBV11-2,TRBD1
CASSWPGQKRERNNEQFF,TRBV7-9,NA
CASSLATGPTSNQPQHF,TRBV7-9,NA
CASSVNPSTDTQYF,TRBV9,NA
CATSRGIRRAGGPWELFF,TRBV15,TRBD2
CASTRVASEQYF,TRBV2,NA
CASSENRLNTGELFF,TRBV6-1,NA
CASSATGAPKIQETQYF,TRBV25-1,TRBD1
CASSEVWGSEQYF,TRBV6-1,NA
CASSSTGRGFGYTF,TRBV7-2,NA
CASSEGREGQPQHF,TRBV2,NA
CASSGDRDEKLFF,TRBV28,TRBD1
CSVDSANTGELFF,TRBV29-1,NA
CASSFDRPGDEQFF,TRBV27,NA
CASRETGGNYGYTF,TRBV10-2,TRBD1
CASNPGLLQETQYF,TRBV5-1,TRBD2
CASSPPGGSNYGYTF,TRBV18,NA
CASSLGQRYQPQHF,TRBV19,NA
CASSFGQGMTGNTIYF,TRBV28,TRBD1
CASSPTGLSGANVLTF,TRBV4-1,NA
CASSSPGTGYYEQYF,TRBV28,TRBD1
CASSEASDTYNEQFF,TRBV5-1,NA
CASSPSGRDYPREQFF,TRBV5-6,TRBD2
CASSKGLAEYNEQFF,TRBV11-2,TRBD2
CASSGIRGPNSNQPQHF,TRBV2,TRBD1
CASSQNPAWTPGETQYF,TRBV14,NA
CASSSLTGIPQPQHF,TRBV5-6,TRBD1
CAISSELPGANVLTF,TRBV10-3,NA
CASSLRTSGTDTQYF,TRBV5-1,TRBD2
CASRALAGAYEQYF,TRBV28,TRBD2
CASSPSFNRVSTEAFF,TRBV6-6,NA
CASSGDRSTDTQYF,TRBV10-1,NA